The 13 T cell receptor beta chains below come from one sample, sequenced in a study of blood T cell repertoires in COVID-19. Using immunoSEQ multiplex PCR, the repertoire was profiled, and TCRdb retains in-frame clones only, with some absent. The table has around 250,000 clones, about 86% seen once. Sequencing used peripheral blood. These receptors originate from a man in his 60s with acute or convalescent COVID-19.

The rearrangement uses TRBV10-3 and TRBJ1-4; D unresolved. The CDR3 spans 15 residues. V lost 0 bases, J lost 2 bases, and 7 bases lay in between. CDR1 is ENHRY and CDR2 is SYGVKD in the germline V gene. CDR3 sequence (DNA): TGTGCCATCAGTGAGTCCGGGGATACTAATGAAAAACTGTTTTTT. The encoded protein is CAISESGDTNEKLFF.

This clone was detected only a few times. One end of the junction varies from germline; a read error may be responsible. The rearrangement joins TRBV10-3 to TRBJ1-2; D remains unclear. CDR1 and CDR2 from the germline V gene are ENHRY and SYGVKD. The CDR3 runs to 15 residues. The chain's CDR3 is CAISESREANDGYTF. The CDR3 bases are TGTGCCATCAGTGAGTCGAGGGAAGCTAACGATGGCTACACCTTC.

This chain uses TRBV27 with TRBJ2-7, with TRBD1 matching 8 bases. The CDR3 sequence is 16 residues long. Trimming cost V 1 base and J 4 bases; bases outside gene matches: 9. Germline V lookup: CDR1 MNHEY, CDR2 SMNVEV (reference sequence). The CDR3, as DNA: TGTGCCAGCAGTTTATTTGGGACAGGTCAAGGGTACGAGCAGTACTTC. Its translation is CASSLFGTGQGYEQYF.

The chain is built from TRBV18 and TRBJ2-3; possible D gene TRBD1, 6 bases. V was clipped by 3 bases and J by 3 bases, with 16 bases between them. The CDR3 spans 16 residues. CDR1 and CDR2 from the germline V gene are KGHSH and LQKENI. In DNA, the CDR3 is TGTGCCAGCTCACCCTACCGGCCAAGGGGGACAGATACGCAGTATTTT. It translates to CASSPYRPRGTDTQYF.

This sequence joins TRBV7-2 and TRBJ1-4; 7 bases are shared with TRBD1. CDR1 SGHTA and CDR2 FQGNSA come from the germline V gene. Trimming took 5 bases from V and 3 from J; bases not matched to a gene: 6. The CDR3 spans 15 residues. CDR3 in DNA: TGTGCCAGCAGCCTCCGGACAGGTCCTAATGAAAAACTGTTTTTT. The encoded protein is CASSLRTGPNEKLFF.

This chain uses TRBV27 with TRBJ2-3; D unresolved. Per the germline V gene, CDR1 is MNHEY and CDR2 is SMNVEV (reference sequence). Trimming took 4 bases from V and 2 from J, leaving 16 bases between them. The CDR3 is made up of 16 amino acids. As DNA, the CDR3 is TGTGCCAGCAGTTCTTCCTCGAAGTGGCCCACAGATACGCAGTATTTT. This encodes CASSSSSKWPTDTQYF.

The gene calls are TRBV3-1 (or the pseudogene TRBV3-2) and TRBJ2-2; 10 nucleotides line up with TRBD2. The germline V gene has CDR1 LGHDT and CDR2 YNNKEL (reference sequence). The V and J ends lost 4 bases and 7 bases, in that order; junction bases with no gene match: 18. The CDR3 covers 19 residues. DNA for the CDR3: TGTGCCAGCAGCCCCCCACCCGGGACTAGCGTTATAGGGGTCGGGGAGCTGTTTTTT. This translates into CASSPPPGTSVIGVGELFF.

This chain connects TRBV9 to TRBJ1-2; 8 bases agree with TRBD1. The CDR3 runs to 14 residues. J was trimmed by 1 base and V by 6 bases; bases with no gene match: 5. Germline V gene data show CDR1 as SGDLS and CDR2 as YYNGEE. CDR3 sequence: CASNPGGSNYGYTF. The DNA for the CDR3 is TGTGCCAGCAACCCAGGGGGCAGTAACTATGGCTACACCTTC.

This clone was counted only a few times. V gene TRBV11-3 combines with J gene TRBJ1-2; 9 bases match TRBD1. CDR1 is SGHNT, CDR2 YENEEA, per germline. The CDR3 loop spans 14 amino acids. V lost 5 bases to trimming and J lost 4 bases; unmatched junction nucleotides: 5. CDR3 sequence reads: CASSPGTGSYGYTF. The CDR3 DNA is TGTGCCAGCAGCCCTGGGACAGGGAGCTATGGCTACACCTTC.

The chain carries TRBV5-1 and TRBJ2-7, with a weak D call TRBD2 (6 bases). The germline V gene has CDR1 SGHRS and CDR2 YFSETQ. The CDR3 covers 14 residues. Trimming cost V 4 bases and J 0 bases, with 11 bases left between them. CDR3 sequence (DNA): TGCGCCAGCAGCCGTAGCGGACTCTCCTACGAGCAGTACTTC. Amino acids: CASSRSGLSYEQYF.

The rearrangement joins TRBV18 to TRBJ2-7; TRBD2 matches at 8 bases. The CDR3 runs to 18 residues. Trimming cost V 4 bases and J 4 bases; bases outside gene matches: 18. Germline lookup yields CDR1 KGHSH and CDR2 LQKENI. The CDR3 region is CASSRRDYLGLDAYEQYF. CDR3 nucleotides: TGTGCCAGCTCACGACGAGATTACTTGGGACTAGATGCGTACGAGCAGTACTTC.

This rearrangement joins TRBV19 to TRBJ1-5; D ambiguous. Germline values: CDR1 LNHDA, CDR2 SQIVND (reference sequence). Between the trimmed V and J ends, which lost 7 bases and 0 bases, there was a span of 16 bases. This CDR3 comprises 16 residues. CDR3 DNA: TGTGCCAGTAAGGTCCTGACACTCGCTAGCAATCAGCCCCAGCATTTT. Translating it yields CASKVLTLASNQPQHF.

V and J are TRBV11-3 and TRBJ1-1, with a tentative D call TRBD1 (5 bases). Trimming removed 2 bases at V and 1 base at J, with 14 bases between. The CDR3 has 16 amino acids. The V gene's germline CDR1 is SGHNT and CDR2 YENEEA. The CDR3 bases are TGTGCCAGCAGCTTACGGGCGGGGACCTCGAACACTGAAGCTTTCTTT. It is translated as CASSLRAGTSNTEAFF.